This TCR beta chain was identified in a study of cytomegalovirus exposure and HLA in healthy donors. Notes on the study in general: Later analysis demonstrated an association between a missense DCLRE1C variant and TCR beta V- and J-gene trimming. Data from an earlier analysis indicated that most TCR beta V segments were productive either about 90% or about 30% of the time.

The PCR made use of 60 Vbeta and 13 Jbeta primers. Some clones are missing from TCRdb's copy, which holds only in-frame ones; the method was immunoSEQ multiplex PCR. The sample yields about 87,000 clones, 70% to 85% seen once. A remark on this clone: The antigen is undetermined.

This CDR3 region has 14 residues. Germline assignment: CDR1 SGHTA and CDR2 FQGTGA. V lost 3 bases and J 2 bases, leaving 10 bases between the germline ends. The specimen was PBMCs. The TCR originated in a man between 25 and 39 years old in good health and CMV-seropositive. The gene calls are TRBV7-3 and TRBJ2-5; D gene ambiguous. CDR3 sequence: CASSFAGWQETQYF. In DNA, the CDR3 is TGTGCCAGCAGCTTTGCAGGTTGGCAAGAGACCCAGTACTTC.